The 22 T cell receptor beta chains reported below all come from one sample, sequenced in a study of blood T cell repertoires in COVID-19. Clones were read by immunoSEQ multiplex PCR, and TCRdb kept only the in-frame ones, dropping some. The sample contains 95,000 to 100,000 clones, 85% of which appear only once. Sample: peripheral blood. The receptors were gathered from a woman in her 70s with active or convalescent COVID-19.

The chain couples TRBV4-3 to TRBJ2-1; 9 positions match TRBD2. Trimming removed 0 bases from V and 8 bases from J; junction bases left unmatched: 8. The CDR3 is 16 residues long. CDR1 is LGHNA and CDR2 is YSLEER in the germline V gene. CDR3 nucleotides: TGCGCCAGCAGCCAAGATGTAGCTAGCGGGGTGTATGAGCAGTTCTTC. Its translation is CASSQDVASGVYEQFF.

The sample holds one count of this clone. The chain employs TRBV28 and TRBJ1-3; TRBD1 might be the D (5 bases). Looked up from germline, CDR1 is MDHEN and CDR2 is SYDVKM. V lost 6 bases and J 4 bases, leaving 13 bases between the germline ends. The CDR3 loop spans 14 amino acids. As DNA, the CDR3 is TGTGCCAGCAGGTTAAGGGGAGGGGGAAACACCATATATTTT. Translated: CASRLRGGGNTIYF.

In its sample, this clone was seen a few times. The chain's CDR3 is CASSLVLTRANEQFF. The CDR3 bases are TGTGCCAGCAGCTTAGTTCTCACGAGGGCTAATGAGCAGTTCTTC. The chain uses TRBV7-9 and TRBJ2-1, with a weak D call TRBD2 (5 bases). CDR3 size: 15 residues. From germline, CDR1 is SEHNR and CDR2 FQNEAQ (reference sequence). Between the trimmed V and J ends, which lost 1 base and 7 bases, there was a span of 14 bases.

This chain connects TRBV9 to TRBJ2-1, with D maybe TRBD1 (6 bases). The CDR3 totals 14 residues. V was shortened by 4 bases and J by 1 base, with 9 bases between the two germline ends. Germline V gives CDR1 SGDLS, CDR2 YYNGEE. CDR3 nucleotides: TGTGCCAGCAGCTCAACAGGGTCCTACAATGAGCAGTTCTTC. This codes for CASSSTGSYNEQFF. Using reference TRBV9 and TRBJ2-1 for the parts outside the CDR3, the full variable domain is DSGVTQTPKHLITATGQRVTLRCSPRSGDLSVYWYQQSLDQGLQFLIQYYNGEERAKGNILERFSAQQFPDLHSELNLSSLELGDSALYFCASSSTGSYNEQFFGPGTRLTVL.

This clone was observed a handful of times. V is TRBV19 and J is TRBJ2-7; maybe TRBD1 (6 bases). The CDR3 consists of 18 residues. V lost 2 bases, J lost 2 bases, and 22 bases lay in between. In germline, CDR1 is LNHDA, CDR2 SQIVND (reference sequence). The CDR3 sequence: CASSIILWTGQPAYEQYF. CDR3 in DNA: TGTGCCAGTAGTATAATATTATGGACCGGACAGCCAGCCTACGAGCAGTACTTC.

The chain joins TRBV3-1 (or the pseudogene TRBV3-2) to TRBJ1-6; TRBD1 is a possible D gene (5 bases). V lost 2 bases and J 7 bases, leaving 18 bases between the germline ends. The CDR3 is made up of 17 amino acids. In germline, CDR1 is LGHDT, CDR2 YNNKEL (reference sequence). The CDR3 DNA reads as TGTGCCAGCAGCCAAAAAGCCCGGGGGACGCGCAATTCACCCCTCCACTTT. This gives the protein CASSQKARGTRNSPLHF.

The J gene is TRBJ2-2, the V gene TRBV7-2, with D perhaps TRBD2 (6 bases). The germline V and J ends were trimmed by 5 bases and 1 base, with 17 bases remaining between them. This CDR3 spans 17 amino acids. The V gene's germline CDR1 is SGHTA and CDR2 FQGNSA. DNA for the CDR3: TGTGCCAGCAGCCAACTCATAGGGAGGATGAACACCGGGGAGCTGTTTTTT. As protein: CASSQLIGRMNTGELFF.

The J gene is TRBJ1-1, the V gene TRBV19; TRBD1 might be the D (5 bases). Germline loops: CDR1 LNHDA, CDR2 SQIVND (reference sequence). This CDR3 region has 15 residues. The V gene lost 9 bases and the J gene lost 1 base, with 18 bases spanning the gap. CDR3 DNA: TGTGCCAGACCCGTTGGGGCAGGCCAGAACACTGAAGCTTTCTTT. Translated: CARPVGAGQNTEAFF.

Written as DNA, the CDR3 is TGTGCCAGCAGTTTAATGTGGAGCTCCTACGAGCAGTACTTC. As protein: CASSLMWSSYEQYF. V and J are TRBV27 and TRBJ2-7, with D unclear. The CDR3 runs to 14 residues. Germline V gene data show CDR1 as MNHEY and CDR2 as SMNVEV (reference sequence). Trimming cost V 2 bases and J 0 bases, with 8 bases left between them.

The chain has TRBV5-5 and TRBJ1-2; D might be TRBD1 (5 bases). In germline, CDR1 is SGHKS, CDR2 YYEKEE (reference sequence). The CDR3 contains 17 residues. The V gene lost 4 bases and the J gene lost 8 bases, with 27 bases spanning the gap. DNA of the CDR3: TGTGCCAGCAGCCTCTTGGGGCCGACCGTCGCAGTGGGGGGCTACACCTTC. Its protein is CASSLLGPTVAVGGYTF.

The chain combines TRBV7-8 with TRBJ2-4, with 8 bases that match TRBD2. Germline-derived CDR1 and CDR2 are SGHVS and FQNEAQ. Trimming removed 7 bases from V and 1 base from J; junction bases left unmatched: 3. The CDR3 is 14 residues long. CDR3 region: CASTSGGAKNIQYF. The DNA of the CDR3 is TGTGCCAGCACCTCGGGGGGGGCCAAAAACATTCAGTACTTC.

The CDR3 DNA follows: TGTGCCAGCAGTACAGGGGGGTATGGCTACACCTTC. Translated, it gives CASSTGGYGYTF. The chain links TRBV11-2 to TRBJ1-2, with 8 bases matching TRBD1. The CDR3 has 12 amino acids. V gave up 6 bases and J gave up 5 bases; unmatched junction bases: 2. Looked up from germline, CDR1 is SGHAT and CDR2 is FQNNGV.

The rearrangement joins TRBV7-8 to TRBJ1-5; tentatively, D is TRBD1 (6 bases). There are 20 residues in the CDR3. Germline CDR1 is SGHVS and CDR2 is FQNEAQ. V was shortened by 1 base and J by 1 base, with 23 bases between the two germline ends. The CDR3 spells CASSLVPSGGRFGSNQPQHF. As DNA, the CDR3 is TGTGCCAGCAGCTTAGTCCCTTCCGGGGGGCGTTTTGGGAGCAATCAGCCCCAGCATTTT.

This chain uses TRBV5-5 with TRBJ1-6, with D possibly TRBD1 on 5 matching bases. Germline CDR1 is SGHKS and CDR2 is YYEKEE (reference sequence). This CDR3 comprises 13 residues. Deletions cut 3 bases from V and 7 bases from J, with 8 bases between. CDR3 coding DNA: TGTGCCAGCAGCTCAAGACAGAATTCACCCCTCCACTTT. This sequence encodes CASSSRQNSPLHF.

The gene calls are TRBV29-1 and TRBJ1-2, with 8 nucleotides matching TRBD1. V was pared by 8 bases and J by 4 bases, with 9 bases of the junction left unmatched. This CDR3 is built from 13 residues. Germline loops: CDR1 SQVTM, CDR2 ANQGSEA. For the CDR3, the DNA is TGCAGCTTTGGACAGGGAGACCCCTATGGCTACACCTTC. Translated, it gives CSFGQGDPYGYTF.

The gene calls are TRBV7-2 and TRBJ2-1; 12 bases map to TRBD1. This CDR3 contains 15 residues. Unmatched junction bases numbered 6, after V lost 5 bases and J lost 7 bases. Germline CDR1 is SGHTA and CDR2 is FQGNSA. CDR3 protein: CASSPGTGGWNEQFF. CDR3 coding DNA: TGTGCCAGCAGCCCCGGGACAGGGGGCTGGAATGAGCAGTTCTTC.

V usage is TRBV10-3 and J usage is TRBJ1-5; D gene unclear. Germline-derived CDR1 and CDR2 are ENHRY and SYGVKD. V gave up 0 bases and J gave up 13 bases, with 13 bases separating them. The CDR3 is 13 amino acids. DNA of the CDR3: TGTGCCATCAGTGAGTCGAGGGAGGACTCACAGCATTTT. Its translation: CAISESREDSQHF.

The V and J genes are TRBV19 and TRBJ1-5; 7 bases map to TRBD1. Per germline, CDR1 LNHDA and CDR2 SQIVND (reference sequence). With 4 bases clipped from V and 2 bases from J, the junction kept 8 bases outside the gene matches. CDR3 length equals 16 residues. Here the CDR3 DNA reads TGTGCCAGTAGTAGAGAGACAGGGAGCCGCAATCAGCCCCAGCATTTT. Protein sequence: CASSRETGSRNQPQHF.

This clone occurred a few times. The chain is built from TRBV21-1 and TRBJ1-4; TRBD1 is the table's D call, not checked against the DNA. TRBV21-1 is a listed pseudogene. The CDR3 extends over 16 amino acids. CDR3 coding DNA: TGTGCCAGCAGCAAACAGGGGCTTCCTTCTAATGAAAAACTGTTTTTT. As protein: CASSKQGLPSNEKLFF.

For this clone: At one of its ends the junction is not consistent with the germline gene, which may arise from a read error. V is TRBV7-6 and J is TRBJ2-1, with 11 bases that match TRBD2. The CDR3 sequence is 15 residues long. Germline V CDR1 and CDR2: SGHVS, FNYEAQ. CDR3 protein: CASSLAGGTYNEQFF. The CDR3 DNA reads as TGTGCCAGCAGCCTAGCGGGAGGAACCTACAATGAGCAGTTCTTC.

This clone was seen a few times. The chain is built from TRBV7-9 and TRBJ1-2, with D possibly being TRBD1 (6 bases). The ends were cut back, 5 bases at V and 0 bases at J, with 16 bases in the middle. The germline V gene encodes CDR1 SEHNR and CDR2 FQNEAQ (reference sequence). The CDR3 is 16 amino acids. Written as DNA, the CDR3 is TGTGCCAGCAGCCAAAGTCAAACAGGGACTAACTATGGCTACACCTTC. Encoded protein: CASSQSQTGTNYGYTF.

The chain uses TRBV20-1 and TRBJ2-1; D is uncertain. CDR1 and CDR2 (germline): DFQATT, SNEGSKA (reference sequence). The CDR3 is made up of 10 amino acids. Deletions cut 4 bases from V and 5 bases from J, with 3 bases between. The CDR3 reads CSAINNEQFF. CDR3 DNA sequence: TGCAGTGCTATTAACAATGAGCAGTTCTTC.